The clone carrying this T cell receptor beta chain was observed at least ten times. With RNA at 10%, 30% or 50%, naive CD8 libraries came from roughly 21,000 to 960,000 sorted cells. One entry per CDR3 protein, called by TCRdb with MiXCR from the PCR reads. The top ten hold 0.81% of the sample, which has fewer than 350,000 distinct CDR3 sequences, about a fifth seen once. These data originate in a study of molecular identifiers for immune sequencing clone quantification. For the study at large: RNA, taken in replicates from about 21,000 or 97,000 naive CD8 cells, was split five ways, with four sequenced.

This CDR3 is built from 13 residues. Trimming removed 0 bases from V and 6 bases from J, with 6 bases in between. Germline V gives CDR1 MNHEY, CDR2 SVGEGT. V gene TRBV6-2 or TRBV6-3 combines with J gene TRBJ1-5; D gene unclear. The origin of this receptor is a human donor in good health. Some libraries in this study had Jurkat cell RNA spiked in. Sequenced material: naive CD8+ T cells from blood, with Jurkat cell RNA spiked in. The subset: FACS-sorted CD8+CD4-CCR7+CD45RA+ naive T cells. The CDR3 DNA is TGTGCCAGCAGTTACTCGATCGCTCAGCCCCAGCATTTT. As protein: CASSYSIAQPQHF.